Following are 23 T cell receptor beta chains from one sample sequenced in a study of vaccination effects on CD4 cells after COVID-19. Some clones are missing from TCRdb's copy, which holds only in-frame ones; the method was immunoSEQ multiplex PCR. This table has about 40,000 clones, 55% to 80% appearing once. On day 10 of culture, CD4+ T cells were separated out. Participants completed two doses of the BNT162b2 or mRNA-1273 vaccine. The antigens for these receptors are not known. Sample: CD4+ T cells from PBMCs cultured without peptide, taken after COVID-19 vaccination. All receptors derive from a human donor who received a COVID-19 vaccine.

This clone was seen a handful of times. The CDR3 bases are TGTGCCAGCAGCTTAGGCGGGGTAGCCAAAAACATTCAGTACTTC. Translated, it gives CASSLGGVAKNIQYF. The rearrangement joins TRBV7-2 to TRBJ2-4; a possible D gene is TRBD2 (6 bases). The CDR3 loop spans 15 amino acids. Trimming took off 1 base at V and 0 bases at J, with 7 bases between the two ends. Germline CDR1 reads SGHTA; CDR2 reads FQGNSA.

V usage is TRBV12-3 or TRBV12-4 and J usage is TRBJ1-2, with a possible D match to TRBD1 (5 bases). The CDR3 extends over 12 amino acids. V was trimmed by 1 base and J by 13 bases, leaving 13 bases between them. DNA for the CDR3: TGTGCCAGCAGTTTAGGCCGGTCTCAGGGCACCTTC. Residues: CASSLGRSQGTF.

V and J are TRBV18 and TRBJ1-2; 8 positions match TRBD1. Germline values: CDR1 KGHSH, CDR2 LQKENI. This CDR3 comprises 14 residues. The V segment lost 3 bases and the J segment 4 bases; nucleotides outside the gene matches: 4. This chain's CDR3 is CASSPSDRAYGYTF. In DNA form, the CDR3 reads TGTGCCAGCTCACCGTCGGACAGGGCCTATGGCTACACCTTC.

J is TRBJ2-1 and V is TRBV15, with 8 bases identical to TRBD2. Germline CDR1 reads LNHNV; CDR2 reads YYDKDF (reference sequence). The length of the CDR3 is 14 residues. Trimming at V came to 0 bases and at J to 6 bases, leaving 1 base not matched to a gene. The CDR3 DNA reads TGTGCCACCAGCAGAGACAGCGGGGGCAATGAGCAGTTCTTC. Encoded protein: CATSRDSGGNEQFF.

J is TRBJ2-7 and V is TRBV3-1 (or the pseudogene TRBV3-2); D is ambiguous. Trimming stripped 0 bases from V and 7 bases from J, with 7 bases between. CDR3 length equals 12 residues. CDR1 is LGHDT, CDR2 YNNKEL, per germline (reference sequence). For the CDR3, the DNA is TGTGCCAGCAGCCAAGATCTGGGGGAGCAGTACTTC. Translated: CASSQDLGEQYF.

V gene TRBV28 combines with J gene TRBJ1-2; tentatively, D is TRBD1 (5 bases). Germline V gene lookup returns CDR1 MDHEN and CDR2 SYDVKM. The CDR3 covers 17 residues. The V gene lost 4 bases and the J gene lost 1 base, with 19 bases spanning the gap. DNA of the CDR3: TGTGCCAGCAGTTCCCCCTACGGGGACTTTAGTAACTATGGCTACACCTTC. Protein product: CASSSPYGDFSNYGYTF.

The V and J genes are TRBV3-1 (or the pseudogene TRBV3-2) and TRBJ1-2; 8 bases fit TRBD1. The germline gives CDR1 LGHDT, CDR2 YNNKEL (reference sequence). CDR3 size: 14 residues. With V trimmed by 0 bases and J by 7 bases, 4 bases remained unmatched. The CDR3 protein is CASSQEDRAIGYTF. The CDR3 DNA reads TGTGCCAGCAGCCAAGAGGACAGGGCCATTGGCTACACCTTC.

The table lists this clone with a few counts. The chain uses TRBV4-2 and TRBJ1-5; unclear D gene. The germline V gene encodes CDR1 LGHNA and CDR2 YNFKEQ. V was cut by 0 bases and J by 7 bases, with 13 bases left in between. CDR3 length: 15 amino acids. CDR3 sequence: CASSQEDSPGQPQHF. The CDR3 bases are TGTGCCAGCAGCCAAGAGGACTCCCCCGGGCAGCCCCAGCATTTT.

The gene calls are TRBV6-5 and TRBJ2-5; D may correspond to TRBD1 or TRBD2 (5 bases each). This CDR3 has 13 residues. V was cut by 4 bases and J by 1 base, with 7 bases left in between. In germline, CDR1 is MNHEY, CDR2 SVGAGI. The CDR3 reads CASSWGIQETQYF. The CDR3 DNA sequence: TGTGCCAGCAGTTGGGGGATCCAAGAGACCCAGTACTTC.

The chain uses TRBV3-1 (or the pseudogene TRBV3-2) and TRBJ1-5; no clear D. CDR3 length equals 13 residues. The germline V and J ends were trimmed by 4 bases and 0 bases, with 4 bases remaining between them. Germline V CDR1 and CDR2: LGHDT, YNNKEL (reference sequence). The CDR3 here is CASSPNSNQPQHF. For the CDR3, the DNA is TGTGCCAGCAGCCCAAATAGCAATCAGCCCCAGCATTTT.

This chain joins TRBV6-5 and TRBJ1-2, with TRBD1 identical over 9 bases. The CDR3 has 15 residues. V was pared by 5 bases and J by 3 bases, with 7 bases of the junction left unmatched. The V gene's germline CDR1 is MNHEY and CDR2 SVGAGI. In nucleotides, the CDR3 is TGTGCCAGCAGTCGGACAGGGGATCTCGACTATGGCTACACCTTC. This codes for CASSRTGDLDYGYTF.

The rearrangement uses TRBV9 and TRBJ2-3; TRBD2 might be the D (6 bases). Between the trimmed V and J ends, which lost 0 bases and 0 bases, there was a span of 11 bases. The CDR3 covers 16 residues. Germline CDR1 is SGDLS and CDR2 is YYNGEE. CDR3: CASSVGGGISTDTQYF. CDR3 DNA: TGTGCCAGCAGCGTAGGTGGCGGGATTAGCACAGATACGCAGTATTTT.

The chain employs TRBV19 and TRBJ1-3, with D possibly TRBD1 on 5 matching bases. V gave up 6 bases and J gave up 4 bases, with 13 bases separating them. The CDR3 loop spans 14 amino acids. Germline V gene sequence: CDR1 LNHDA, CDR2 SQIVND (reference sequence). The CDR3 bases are TGTGCCAGTAGATCATACGGGGGAGGAAACACCATATATTTT. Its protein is CASRSYGGGNTIYF.

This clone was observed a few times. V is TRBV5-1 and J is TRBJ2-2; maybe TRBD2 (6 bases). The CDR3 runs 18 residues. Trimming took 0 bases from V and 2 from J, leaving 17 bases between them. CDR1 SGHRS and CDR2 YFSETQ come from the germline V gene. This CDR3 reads CASSLASVRGTNTGELFF. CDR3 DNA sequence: TGCGCCAGCAGCTTGGCCTCAGTTCGCGGGACTAACACCGGGGAGCTGTTTTTT.

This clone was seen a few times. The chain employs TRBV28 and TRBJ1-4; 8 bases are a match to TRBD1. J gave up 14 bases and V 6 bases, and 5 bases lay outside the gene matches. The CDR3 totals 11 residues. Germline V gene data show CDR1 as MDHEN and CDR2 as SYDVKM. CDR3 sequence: CASSWDRWLFF. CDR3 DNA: TGTGCCAGCAGCTGGGACAGGTGGCTGTTTTTT. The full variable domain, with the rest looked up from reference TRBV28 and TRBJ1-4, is DVKVTQSSRYLVKRTGEKVFLECVQDMDHENMFWYRQDPGLGLRLIYFSYDVKMKEKGDIPEGYSVSREKKERFSLILESASTNQTSMYLCASSWDRWLFFGSGTQLSVL.

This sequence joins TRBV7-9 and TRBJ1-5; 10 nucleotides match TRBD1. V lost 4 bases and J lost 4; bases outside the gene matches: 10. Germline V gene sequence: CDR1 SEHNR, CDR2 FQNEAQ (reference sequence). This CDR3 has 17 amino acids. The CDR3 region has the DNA TGTGCCAGCAGCTCAGGGGGGGGGACAGGGGTAAATCAGCCCCAGCATTTT. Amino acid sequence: CASSSGGGTGVNQPQHF.

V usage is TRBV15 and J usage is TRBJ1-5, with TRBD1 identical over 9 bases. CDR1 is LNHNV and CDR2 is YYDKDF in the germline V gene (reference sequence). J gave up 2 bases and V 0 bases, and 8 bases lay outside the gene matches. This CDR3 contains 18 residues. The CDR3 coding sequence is TGTGCCACCAGCAGAGATTCTCCGGGACAGGGCCGCAATCAGCCCCAGCATTTT. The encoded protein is CATSRDSPGQGRNQPQHF.

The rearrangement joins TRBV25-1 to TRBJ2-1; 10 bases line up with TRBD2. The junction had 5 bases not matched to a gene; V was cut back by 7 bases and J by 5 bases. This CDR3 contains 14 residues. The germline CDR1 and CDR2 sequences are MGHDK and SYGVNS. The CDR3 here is CASTSGSMNNEQFF. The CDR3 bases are TGTGCCAGCACTAGCGGGAGTATGAACAATGAGCAGTTCTTC.

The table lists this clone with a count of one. For the CDR3, the DNA is TGTGCCAGCAGCGTTTCCGTGAGCCCACAAGAGACCCAGTACTTC. Translation: CASSVSVSPQETQYF. This rearrangement joins TRBV9 to TRBJ2-5, with no clear D. The ends were cut back, 2 bases at V and 2 bases at J, with 13 bases in the middle. Germline CDR1 and CDR2: SGDLS and YYNGEE. This CDR3 spans 15 amino acids.

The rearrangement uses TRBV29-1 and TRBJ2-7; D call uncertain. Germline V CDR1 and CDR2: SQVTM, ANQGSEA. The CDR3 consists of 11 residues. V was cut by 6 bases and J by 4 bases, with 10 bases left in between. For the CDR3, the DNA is TGCAGCGTCCGGACCACTTACGAGCAGTACTTC. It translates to CSVRTTYEQYF.

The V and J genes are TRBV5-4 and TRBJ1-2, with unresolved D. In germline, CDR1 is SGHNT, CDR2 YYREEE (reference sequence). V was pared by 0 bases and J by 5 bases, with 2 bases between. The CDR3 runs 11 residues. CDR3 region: CASSLEYGYTF. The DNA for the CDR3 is TGTGCCAGCAGCTTGGAATATGGCTACACCTTC.

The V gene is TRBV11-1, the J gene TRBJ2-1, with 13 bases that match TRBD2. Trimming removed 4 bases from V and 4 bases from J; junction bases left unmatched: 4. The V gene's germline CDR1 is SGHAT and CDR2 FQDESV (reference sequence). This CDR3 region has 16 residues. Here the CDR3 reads CASSSTSGGFYNEQFF. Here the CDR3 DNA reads TGTGCCAGCAGCTCGACTAGCGGGGGGTTTTACAATGAGCAGTTCTTC.

The DNA for the CDR3 is TGTGCCAGCAGCTTACTGACAGGACCGAACACTGAAGCTTTCTTT. Its translation: CASSLLTGPNTEAFF. The chain links TRBV7-9 to TRBJ1-1; TRBD1 is a possible D gene (6 bases). Germline CDR1 SEHNR, CDR2 FQNEAQ (reference sequence). The CDR3 has 15 residues. Deletions cut 2 bases from V and 1 base from J, with 11 bases between.